The 15 T cell receptor beta chains given below trace back to one sample, sequenced in a study of identical twins. TCRdb used MiXCR to reprocess the 5' RACE reads, holding one entry per CDR3 protein. This sample carries about 810,000 distinct CDR3 sequences, 9% to 15% of them seen once, and the ten largest clones take around 1.6%. The same sample was also used in a study of yellow fever vaccine responses in identical twins.

Sequencing input: PBMCs. All receptors come from a woman aged 18-29 years in good health.

This clonotype was detected once. The genes are TRBV7-9 and TRBJ2-5, with 9 positions matching TRBD2. Germline CDR1 is SEHNR and CDR2 is FQNEAQ (reference sequence). CDR3 length equals 17 residues. Trimming removed 1 base from V and 5 bases from J; junction bases left unmatched: 11. CDR3 in DNA: TGTGCCAGCAGCTTAGATTTGTCCAGCGGGGGGCAGGAGACCCAGTACTTC. Translating gives CASSLDLSSGGQETQYF.

This clonotype was picked up a small number of times. The J gene is TRBJ2-2, the V gene TRBV29-1; D not resolved. This CDR3 is built from 11 residues. Per the germline V gene, CDR1 is SQVTM and CDR2 is ANQGSEA. V lost 4 bases and J 8 bases, leaving 8 bases between the germline ends. The CDR3 protein is CSVARAGELFF. The CDR3 region has the DNA TGCAGCGTTGCCCGCGCGGGGGAGCTGTTTTTT.

This clonotype was observed a single time. The chain is built from TRBV10-3 and TRBJ2-6; 9 nucleotides line up with TRBD1. Germline V gene lookup returns CDR1 ENHRY and CDR2 SYGVKD. CDR3 length equals 17 residues. V was pared by 6 bases and J by 4 bases, with 10 bases of the junction left unmatched. The CDR3 sequence: CAIRPGQGESGANVLTF. DNA for the CDR3: TGTGCCATCAGACCGGGACAGGGCGAGTCCGGGGCCAACGTCCTGACTTTC.

This clonotype was recorded at least ten times. The rearrangement uses TRBV12-3 or TRBV12-4 and TRBJ1-1; D is unclear. V was cut by 6 bases and J by 2 bases, with 4 bases left in between. The CDR3 is 11 residues long. CDR3 loop: CASRYNTEAFF. The DNA for the CDR3 is TGTGCCAGCAGATACAACACTGAAGCTTTCTTT.

The gene calls are TRBV2 and TRBJ2-5, with 10 nucleotides matching TRBD2. This CDR3 comprises 14 residues. The ends lost 5 bases at V and 4 bases at J; junction bases unmatched: 4. In germline, CDR1 is SNHLY, CDR2 FYNNEI. The CDR3 loop is CASSISSGRETQYF. In DNA form, the CDR3 reads TGTGCCAGCAGTATATCTAGCGGGAGAGAGACCCAGTACTTC.

This clonotype has only a few counts. The chain has TRBV3-1 and TRBJ2-5; D unclear. Germline CDR1 LGHDT, CDR2 YNNKEL (reference sequence). V was shortened by 4 bases and J by 5 bases, with 17 bases between the two germline ends. CDR3 length equals 15 residues. CDR3 in amino acids: CASSLDTASRETQYF. In nucleotides, the CDR3 is TGTGCCAGCAGCCTAGACACGGCTTCGAGGGAGACCCAGTACTTC.

The chain employs TRBV5-5 and TRBJ1-1; D is undetermined. This CDR3 spans 15 amino acids. V lost 3 bases and J lost 5, with 17 bases in between. The germline V gene has CDR1 SGHKS and CDR2 YYEKEE (reference sequence). Here the CDR3 reads CASSYVDGRRTEAFF. The CDR3 nucleotides are TGTGCCAGCAGCTATGTTGACGGCCGACGAACTGAAGCTTTCTTT.

V is TRBV28 and J is TRBJ2-3, with 11 bases fitting TRBD2. The CDR3 contains 18 residues. Germline trimming cut 1 base from V and 4 bases from J; bases unmatched to any gene: 10. Germline values: CDR1 MDHEN, CDR2 SYDVKM. The CDR3 region has the DNA TGTGCCAGCAGTTTATTTTTAGCGGGGGGGCCCCCAGCAGATACGCAGTATTTT. It yields the protein CASSLFLAGGPPADTQYF.

The rearrangement links TRBV29-1 to TRBJ2-1; D is perhaps TRBD1 (6 bases). CDR3 length equals 12 residues. The germline CDR1 and CDR2 sequences are SQVTM and ANQGSEA. Trimming left V 4 bases short and J 10 bases short, with 14 bases between. The chain's CDR3 is CSVVNPGQEQFF. The CDR3, as DNA: TGCAGCGTTGTCAACCCCGGACAGGAGCAGTTCTTC.

In its sample, this clonotype was seen a few times. This chain connects TRBV7-6 to TRBJ2-2; D may be TRBD1 or TRBD2 (5 bases each). The germline V gene encodes CDR1 SGHVS and CDR2 FNYEAQ. V was cut by 5 bases and J by 7 bases, with 14 bases left in between. This CDR3 has 14 amino acids. CDR3 region: CASSKPGTGGELFF. Here the CDR3 DNA reads TGTGCCAGCAGCAAACCCGGGACCGGCGGGGAGCTGTTTTTT.

The chain employs TRBV12-3 or TRBV12-4 and TRBJ2-1, with 8 bases aligning to TRBD2. The CDR3 has 16 amino acids. V dropped 10 bases and J dropped 5; count of bases not matched to a gene: 16. CDR3 residues: CATTQSWTSSDNEQFF. DNA for the CDR3: TGTGCCACTACCCAGTCCTGGACTAGCTCTGACAATGAGCAGTTCTTC.

The chain links TRBV20-1 to TRBJ1-1, with 10 bases matching TRBD1. Germline values: CDR1 DFQATT, CDR2 SNEGSKA (reference sequence). V shed 4 bases, J shed 0 bases, and the junction held 8 bases outside the gene matches. The CDR3 sequence is 16 residues long. CDR3 coding DNA: TGCAGTGCTAAGTGGACAGGGGGTTATATGAACACTGAAGCTTTCTTT. Its translation: CSAKWTGGYMNTEAFF.

The chain uses TRBV6-4 and TRBJ2-1, with TRBD2 as a possible D gene (7 bases). Germline V gene sequence: CDR1 MRHNA, CDR2 SNTAGT. V lost 0 bases, J lost 7 bases, and 16 bases lay in between. This CDR3 has 16 amino acids. CDR3 in DNA: TGTGCCAGCAGTGACTCGGGCGGGGGCCCGACGAATGAGCAGTTCTTC. Encoded protein: CASSDSGGGPTNEQFF.

The chain recombines TRBV11-2 with TRBJ2-3; TRBD2 matches at 8 bases. V trimming: 5 bases; J trimming: 0 bases; junction bases outside the gene matches: 7. CDR3 length: 16 residues. The V gene's germline CDR1 is SGHAT and CDR2 FQNNGV. The CDR3 reads CASSRNPSGSTDTQYF. DNA for the CDR3: TGTGCCAGCAGCCGAAACCCTAGCGGGAGCACAGATACGCAGTATTTT. The whole variable domain, remainder taken from reference TRBV11-2 and TRBJ2-3, is EAGVAQSPRYKIIEKRQSVAFWCNPISGHATLYWYQQILGQGPKLLIQFQNNGVVDDSQLPKDRFSAERLKGVDSTLKIQPAKLEDSAVYLCASSRNPSGSTDTQYFGPGTRLTVL.

This clonotype was counted between two and nine times. The chain combines TRBV29-1 with TRBJ1-1; D gene uncertain. CDR3 length equals 11 residues. Germline CDR1 is SQVTM and CDR2 is ANQGSEA. Between the trimmed V and J ends, which lost 5 bases and 1 base, there was a span of 5 bases. The CDR3 is CSVWKNTEAFF. Written as DNA, the CDR3 is TGCAGCGTTTGGAAGAACACTGAAGCTTTCTTT.